These 20 T cell receptor beta chains originate from one sample sequenced in a study of OX40 agonist ivuxolimab in advanced cancers. Clones were read by immunoSEQ multiplex PCR, and TCRdb kept only the in-frame ones, dropping some. The data show 35,000 to 45,000 clones, more than 75% seen once. The input for sequencing was CD4+ or CD8+ T cells sorted from blood, taken in a trial of the OX40 agonist ivuxolimab. All receptors come from an adult with an advanced solid tumor such as melanoma, head and neck, liver or kidney cancer.

The chain couples TRBV28 to TRBJ2-5, with D possibly TRBD1 on 6 matching bases. The CDR3 consists of 16 residues. The V end was cut by 6 bases, the J end by 1 base, with 18 bases between. Germline V gene sequence: CDR1 MDHEN, CDR2 SYDVKM. This CDR3 is CASRQQGPAFQETQYF. CDR3 bases: TGTGCCAGCAGACAACAGGGACCGGCCTTCCAAGAGACCCAGTACTTC.

The J gene is TRBJ1-6, the V gene TRBV2, with 7 nucleotides matching TRBD1. The germline gives CDR1 SNHLY, CDR2 FYNNEI. Losses at the gene ends were 8 bases for V and 18 bases for J; bases not matched to a gene: 10. This CDR3 region has 11 residues. In DNA, the CDR3 is TGTGCCAGCCAAACAGGGGTGGATCACCACTTT. This gives the protein CASQTGVDHHF. Supplemented by reference TRBV2 and TRBJ1-6, the full variable domain reads EPEVTQTPSHQVTQMGQEVILRCVPISNHLYFYWYRQILGQKVEFLVSFYNNEISEKSEIFDDQFSVERPDGSNFTLKIRSTKLEDSAMYFCASQTGVDHHFGNGTRLTVT.

V is TRBV6-1 and J is TRBJ2-7; D remains unclear. This CDR3 comprises 12 residues. The germline CDR1 and CDR2 sequences are MNHNS and SASEGT. V was trimmed by 2 bases and J by 4 bases, leaving 6 bases between them. In DNA form, the CDR3 reads TGTGCCAGCAGTGAAACAGCGTACGAGCAGTACTTC. This gives the protein CASSETAYEQYF.

V gene TRBV28 combines with J gene TRBJ1-2, with D possibly TRBD1 on 5 matching bases. The germline V and J ends were trimmed by 6 bases and 4 bases, with 15 bases remaining between them. CDR1 is MDHEN and CDR2 is SYDVKM in the germline V gene. CDR3 length equals 14 residues. CDR3 bases: TGTGCCAGCAGCCGCGGCAGGGACGCCTATGGCTACACCTTC. This encodes CASSRGRDAYGYTF.

The chain has TRBV6-5 and TRBJ1-4; TRBD1 aligns across 7 bases. Germline CDR1 is MNHEY and CDR2 is SVGAGI. This CDR3 spans 15 amino acids. Unmatched junction bases numbered 8, after V lost 6 bases and J lost 4 bases. CDR3 amino acids: CASSNRDRLNEKLFF. CDR3 nucleotide sequence: TGTGCCAGCAGCAATCGGGACAGACTTAATGAAAAACTGTTTTTT.

The J gene is TRBJ2-3, the V gene TRBV27; maybe TRBD2 (7 bases). V shed 4 bases and J shed 5 bases, with 22 bases lying between them. Germline loops: CDR1 MNHEY, CDR2 SMNVEV (reference sequence). The CDR3 has 17 residues. CDR3 sequence reads: CASSSLGGGPPGDTQYF. As DNA, the CDR3 is TGTGCCAGCAGTTCCCTAGGGGGGGGGCCCCCCGGAGATACGCAGTATTTT.

V usage is TRBV6-5 and J usage is TRBJ2-7; D is uncertain. V lost 2 bases and J 5 bases, leaving 10 bases between the germline ends. CDR3 length equals 13 residues. Germline assignment: CDR1 MNHEY and CDR2 SVGAGI. The CDR3 DNA is TGTGCCAGCAGTTACGGTGGTGGGGACGAGCAGTACTTC. Amino acid sequence: CASSYGGGDEQYF.

The chain joins TRBV7-9 to TRBJ2-1; D might be TRBD2 (5 bases). V was pared by 1 base and J by 2 bases, with 6 bases between. This CDR3 region has 14 residues. Germline-derived CDR1 and CDR2 are SEHNR and FQNEAQ (reference sequence). The chain's CDR3 is CASSLVGTYNEQFF. CDR3 DNA: TGTGCCAGCAGCTTAGTCGGGACCTACAATGAGCAGTTCTTC.

The count of this clone is one. The V call is TRBV6-5, the J call TRBJ2-1; 9 bases map to TRBD2. The CDR3 runs 16 residues. V was clipped by 2 bases and J by 4 bases; unmatched bases: 6. The germline gives CDR1 MNHEY, CDR2 SVGAGI. The CDR3 nucleotides read TGTGCCAGCAGTTACCTCCCTAGCGGGACATACAATGAGCAGTTCTTC. Translation: CASSYLPSGTYNEQFF.

The V gene is TRBV30, the J gene TRBJ1-5; perhaps TRBD1 as D (5 bases). Germline V gene data show CDR1 as GTSNPN and CDR2 as SVGIG (reference sequence). This CDR3 is 17 amino acids long. Trimming shortened V by 4 bases and J by 1 base, and 20 bases separated the two germline ends. The DNA for the CDR3 is TGTGCCTGGACCCCCGGGGGTGGGGGGTGGAGCAATCAGCCCCAGCATTTT. It yields the protein CAWTPGGGGWSNQPQHF.

V and J are TRBV6-1 and TRBJ2-2, with 7 bases identical to TRBD1. V was clipped by 9 bases and J by 6 bases; unmatched bases: 7. Germline lookup yields CDR1 MNHNS and CDR2 SASEGT. This CDR3 contains 13 residues. The CDR3 DNA reads TGTGCCAGTAGACAGGGTTTGTCCGGGGAGCTGTTTTTT. Its protein product is CASRQGLSGELFF.

CDR3: CASSSGGNYNEQFF. In DNA, the CDR3 is TGTGCCAGTTCATCGGGTGGCAACTACAATGAGCAGTTCTTC. J is TRBJ2-1 and V is TRBV19, with D unclear. Germline CDR1 LNHDA, CDR2 SQIVND (reference sequence). The ends were cut back, 8 bases at V and 3 bases at J, with 14 bases in the middle. CDR3 length: 14 amino acids.

As DNA, the CDR3 is TGTGCCAGCAGCGTAGGTGGGCAGGGGGTTGTCTATGGCTACACCTTC. As protein: CASSVGGQGVVYGYTF. This rearrangement joins TRBV9 to TRBJ1-2; TRBD1 matches at 7 bases. CDR3 length: 16 residues. Germline CDR1 is SGDLS and CDR2 is YYNGEE. V was clipped by 0 bases and J by 4 bases; unmatched bases: 9.

V gene TRBV7-9 combines with J gene TRBJ1-1; D ambiguous. Trimming removed 5 bases from V and 8 bases from J, with 18 bases in between. The length of the CDR3 is 14 residues. Germline V lookup: CDR1 SEHNR, CDR2 FQNEAQ (reference sequence). The CDR3 DNA reads TGTGCCAGCAGCCATGCCCGACGCGGCGTAGAAGCTTTCTTT. This gives the protein CASSHARRGVEAFF.

The rearrangement links TRBV29-1 to TRBJ1-1, with no clear D. The CDR3 is made up of 13 amino acids. V was trimmed by 6 bases and J by 11 bases, leaving 22 bases between them. Germline V gene lookup returns CDR1 SQVTM and CDR2 ANQGSEA. CDR3 sequence reads: CSVAGVTDGDAFF. In DNA form, the CDR3 reads TGCAGCGTGGCCGGGGTAACTGACGGAGACGCTTTCTTT.

The CDR3 loop is CASSSVTGDDIQYF. CDR3 coding DNA: TGTGCCAGCTCATCCGTCACAGGGGACGACATTCAGTACTTC. The gene calls are TRBV7-9 and TRBJ2-4; 7 bases match TRBD1. CDR3 length: 14 residues. The trim removed 8 bases at V and 8 bases at J, leaving 12 bases unmatched. Germline CDR1 SEHNR, CDR2 FQNEAQ (reference sequence).

V usage is TRBV7-9 and J usage is TRBJ2-1; TRBD1 matches 10 bases. CDR1 and CDR2 from the germline V gene are SEHNR and FQNEAQ (reference sequence). The CDR3 length is 16 residues. V shed 1 base, J shed 2 bases, and the junction held 2 bases outside the gene matches. Here the CDR3 reads CASSLETGGPYNEQFF. The CDR3 coding sequence is TGTGCCAGCAGCTTAGAGACAGGGGGCCCCTACAATGAGCAGTTCTTC. The full variable domain, rest sourced from reference TRBV7-9 and TRBJ2-1, is DTGVSQNPRHKITKRGQNVTFRCDPISEHNRLYWYRQTLGQGPEFLTYFQNEAQLEKSRLLSDRFSAERPKGSFSTLEIQRTEQGDSAMYLCASSLETGGPYNEQFFGPGTRLTVL.

The rearrangement links TRBV13 to TRBJ2-7, with D perhaps TRBD2 (6 bases). The CDR3 length is 15 residues. The germline V gene encodes CDR1 PRHDT and CDR2 FYEKMQ (reference sequence). Trimming cost V 7 bases and J 4 bases, with 20 bases left between them. CDR3 sequence reads: CASNPTTSGVYEQYF. The CDR3 nucleotides are TGTGCCAGCAATCCGACTACCTCGGGAGTATACGAGCAGTACTTC.

The chain uses TRBV27 and TRBJ2-1; D is unresolved. The CDR3 has 14 amino acids. The germline V gene has CDR1 MNHEY and CDR2 SMNVEV (reference sequence). V gave up 0 bases and J gave up 1 base, with 4 bases separating them. The CDR3 DNA is TGTGCCAGCAGTTTATCAGGGTCCTACAATGAGCAGTTCTTC. Translation: CASSLSGSYNEQFF.

This clone was seen only once. The genes are TRBV7-9 and TRBJ1-2; D call uncertain. V lost 3 bases to trimming and J lost 8 bases, with 16 bases between them. The CDR3 is 14 amino acids. Looked up from germline, CDR1 is SEHNR and CDR2 is FQNEAQ (reference sequence). Here the CDR3 reads CASSFDSGPVGYTF. CDR3 bases: TGTGCCAGCAGCTTCGATTCGGGTCCGGTAGGCTACACCTTC.